The source of this T cell receptor (beta chain) is a study of shared clonotypes between healthy human individuals. The V gene lost 7 bases and the J gene lost 4 bases, with 20 bases spanning the gap. Germline CDR1 MDHEN, CDR2 SYDVKM. This CDR3 comprises 16 residues. The authors distributed each subset's genomic DNA evenly over several immunoSEQ plates. Only in-frame clones appear in the TCRdb table, and some are missing; sequencing was by immunoSEQ multiplex PCR. The sample contains just over 2,000,000 clones, over 85% of which appear only once. The source is a man younger than 35 in good health. The sample taken for sequencing was naive CD4+ T cells sorted from blood. Specified subset: CD45RA+ positively selected. The chain links TRBV28 to TRBJ1-5; D uncertain. CDR3 amino acids: CASNVWLEFSNQPQHF. The CDR3, as DNA: TGTGCCAGCAACGTCTGGTTAGAGTTCTCAAATCAGCCCCAGCATTTT. Full variable domain (outside the CDR3, taken from reference TRBV28 and TRBJ1-5): DVKVTQSSRYLVKRTGEKVFLECVQDMDHENMFWYRQDPGLGLRLIYFSYDVKMKEKGDIPEGYSVSREKKERFSLILESASTNQTSMYLCASNVWLEFSNQPQHFGDGTRLSIL.